This entry features one T cell receptor (beta chain) sequence. Clones were sequenced by immunoSEQ multiplex PCR, and TCRdb holds only the in-frame ones, with some missing. Of thousands of clones in the sample, about 87% were seen once. Regarding time point: pre-treatment baseline. Sampling occurred pretreatment (T0) and at week 3 (W3), after cycle one of checkpoint blockade. Patients had no prior systemic cancer treatment, immunosuppressants or other active cancers. The sample comes from a study of blood T cell dynamics during melanoma immunotherapy. Study overall: Metastatic melanoma patients received first-line pembrolizumab or nivolumab plus ipilimumab.

Trimming shortened V by 0 bases and J by 3 bases, and 9 bases separated the two germline ends. Germline CDR1 reads MGHRA; CDR2 reads YSYEKL. This CDR3 is built from 14 residues. V gene TRBV4-1 combines with J gene TRBJ2-7; D possibly corresponds to TRBD2 (5 bases). The receptor comes from a human donor with melanoma. The sequenced sample was blood, obtained from a patient treated with checkpoint blockade. Here the CDR3 DNA reads TGCGCCAGCAGCCAAGAACGGGGAGACTACGAGCAGTACTTC. Protein: CASSQERGDYEQYF.